This T cell receptor beta chain was captured in a study of blood T cell repertoires in COVID-19. This clone occurred a few times. Germline CDR1 KGHDR, CDR2 SFDVKD. V was clipped by 4 bases and J by 2 bases; unmatched bases: 7. The CDR3 extends over 19 amino acids. The table came from immunoSEQ multiplex PCR; TCRdb's copy has only in-frame clones and leaves some out. The data show some 72,000 clones, 80% to 90% seen once. Specimen: peripheral blood. This sequence originates from a man aged 55 to 70 with acute or convalescent COVID-19. The rearrangement uses TRBV24-1 and TRBJ2-1; 16 bases agree with TRBD2. This chain's CDR3 is CATSDSGLAGGTTYNEQFF. The CDR3 DNA reads as TGTGCCACCAGTGACTCGGGACTAGCGGGGGGGACCACCTACAATGAGCAGTTCTTC.